What follows are 15 T cell receptor beta chains derived from one specimen sequenced in a study of a mutant IDH1 vaccine in newly diagnosed glioma. Clones were sequenced by immunoSEQ multiplex PCR, and TCRdb holds only the in-frame ones, with some missing. The data show some 90,000 clones, roughly 80% seen once. The time point: baseline, week 1 (first vaccination visit). Treatment of the sample: pre-vaccination baseline after standard-of-care therapy. Sequenced here: PBMCs, sampled from a glioma patient treated with radiotherapy, temozolomide or both. These receptors were taken from a middle-aged man with glioma. Some clones in this sample may be carry-over from other donors' samples.

This chain connects TRBV29-1 to TRBJ2-3, with 8 bases that match TRBD2. CDR1 SQVTM and CDR2 ANQGSEA come from the germline V gene. After removal of 6 bases from V and 0 bases from J, the junction contained 8 bases not matched to a gene. The CDR3 extends over 15 amino acids. CDR3 nucleotides: TGCAGCGTCAACGGGGGGGCTCTTAGCACAGATACGCAGTATTTT. As protein: CSVNGGALSTDTQYF.

The chain carries TRBV5-1 and TRBJ2-1; no clear D. Germline V gene data show CDR1 as SGHRS and CDR2 as YFSETQ. This CDR3 has 13 residues. Trimming removed 10 bases at V and 7 bases at J, with 18 bases between. The CDR3 here is CASSSGWANEQFF. DNA for the CDR3: TGCGCCTCGTCGAGTGGGTGGGCGAATGAGCAGTTCTTC.

The chain joins TRBV30 to TRBJ2-7; D is undetermined. CDR1 is GTSNPN, CDR2 SVGIG, per germline (reference sequence). V lost 5 bases and J lost 3, with 20 bases in between. CDR3 length: 15 amino acids. The CDR3 DNA sequence: TGTGCCTGGCCTCATAGAGGCAGGTTCCTCTACGAGCAGTACTTC. Protein sequence: CAWPHRGRFLYEQYF.

V gene TRBV7-8 combines with J gene TRBJ1-4, with 7 nucleotides matching TRBD1. Germline trimming cut 1 base from V and 10 bases from J; bases unmatched to any gene: 6. The CDR3 sequence is 14 residues long. Germline assignment: CDR1 SGHVS and CDR2 FQNEAQ. The CDR3 loop reads CASSLEQGSVKLFF. DNA for the CDR3: TGTGCCAGCAGCTTAGAACAGGGGAGTGTAAAACTGTTTTTT.

The chain carries TRBV6-5 and TRBJ1-5; maybe TRBD1 (6 bases). This CDR3 region has 15 residues. V gave up 2 bases and J gave up 0 bases, with 8 bases separating them. Germline V lookup: CDR1 MNHEY, CDR2 SVGAGI. The CDR3 region has the DNA TGTGCCAGCAGTTACGGGGGGGCTAGCAATCAGCCCCAGCATTTT. Protein product: CASSYGGASNQPQHF.

V usage is TRBV29-1 and J usage is TRBJ2-5; D perhaps matches TRBD1 (6 bases). There are 14 residues in the CDR3. V was trimmed by 5 bases and J by 1 base, leaving 14 bases between them. Per the germline V gene, CDR1 is SQVTM and CDR2 is ANQGSEA. As DNA, the CDR3 is TGCAGCGTTTCAACAGGGTCCAGCCAAGAGACCCAGTACTTC. As protein: CSVSTGSSQETQYF.

This clone appeared once. This chain joins TRBV15 and TRBJ1-2, with a weak D call TRBD1 (5 bases). This CDR3 contains 13 residues. Trimming took 5 bases from V and 7 from J, leaving 14 bases between them. Germline V gene data show CDR1 as LNHNV and CDR2 as YYDKDF (reference sequence). This chain's CDR3 is CATSPVRAAGYTF. CDR3 nucleotides: TGTGCCACCAGCCCCGTCAGGGCGGCTGGCTACACCTTC.

The sample holds a few counts of this clone. The chain employs TRBV6-6 and TRBJ1-1; 7 bases map to TRBD1. CDR3 length: 11 amino acids. Germline V gene lookup returns CDR1 MNHNY and CDR2 SVGAGI (reference sequence). After removal of 5 bases from V and 11 bases from J, the junction contained 5 bases not matched to a gene. The CDR3 DNA follows: TGTGCCAGCAGTAGGGACAGCGGCGCTTTCTTT. Encoded protein: CASSRDSGAFF.

Here the CDR3 reads CASRPENNEKLFF. CDR3 DNA sequence: TGTGCCAGCAGGCCGGAAAACAATGAAAAACTGTTTTTT. The V and J genes are TRBV6-5 and TRBJ1-4; D ambiguous. The germline gives CDR1 MNHEY, CDR2 SVGAGI. This CDR3 comprises 13 residues. V lost 6 bases and J lost 5, with 10 bases in between.

This rearrangement joins TRBV9 to TRBJ2-5, with a weak D call TRBD2 (6 bases). Germline CDR1 and CDR2: SGDLS and YYNGEE. The CDR3 runs to 13 residues. The ends were cut back, 3 bases at V and 5 bases at J, with 11 bases in the middle. CDR3 amino acids: CASSASVGETQYF. Here the CDR3 DNA reads TGTGCCAGCAGCGCTAGCGTCGGTGAGACCCAGTACTTC.

The V and J genes are TRBV27 and TRBJ2-7; 8 bases align to TRBD1. CDR1 is MNHEY and CDR2 is SMNVEV in the germline V gene (reference sequence). V shed 8 bases, J shed 4 bases, and the junction held 10 bases outside the gene matches. There are 14 residues in the CDR3. As DNA, the CDR3 is TGTGCCAGCTCTGGGACAGGAGGCCCTTACGAGCAGTACTTC. It is translated as CASSGTGGPYEQYF.

The V call is TRBV10-1, the J call TRBJ1-1, with D possibly being TRBD1 (6 bases). There are 14 residues in the CDR3. Deletions cut 3 bases from V and 3 bases from J, with 11 bases between. The germline V gene encodes CDR1 WNHNN and CDR2 SYGVQD (reference sequence). CDR3 bases: TGCGCCAGCAGTGATGGGGCAGGGGACACTGAAGCTTTCTTT. This sequence encodes CASSDGAGDTEAFF.

The V and J genes are TRBV9 and TRBJ2-7; D gene unclear. Trimming removed 3 bases from V and 0 bases from J, with 10 bases in between. Germline-derived CDR1 and CDR2 are SGDLS and YYNGEE. The CDR3 covers 14 residues. In DNA, the CDR3 is TGTGCCAGCAGCGGAACGACATACTCCTACGAGCAGTACTTC. It is translated as CASSGTTYSYEQYF.

V is TRBV27 and J is TRBJ1-2; tentatively, D is TRBD1 (5 bases). V lost 0 bases to trimming and J lost 4 bases, with 15 bases between them. The germline V gene has CDR1 MNHEY and CDR2 SMNVEV (reference sequence). This CDR3 is built from 16 residues. CDR3 residues: CASSLSGRGGAYGYTF. In DNA form, the CDR3 reads TGTGCCAGCAGTTTATCGGGGCGCGGAGGGGCCTATGGCTACACCTTC.

CDR3 sequence reads: CASRSAGTASGANVLTF. The CDR3 DNA reads as TGTGCCAGCAGATCCGCCGGGACAGCCTCTGGGGCCAACGTCCTGACTTTC. The chain couples TRBV7-8 to TRBJ2-6, with 7 positions matching TRBD1. This CDR3 is built from 17 residues. The J segment lost 0 bases and the V segment lost 6 bases, leaving 8 bases of the junction unmatched. The germline V gene encodes CDR1 SGHVS and CDR2 FQNEAQ.